This T cell receptor (beta chain) was sequenced during a study of Ad26.COV2.S vaccination and SARS-CoV-2 variants. TCRdb keeps only in-frame clones here, not all; method: immunoSEQ multiplex PCR. The sample has about 460,000 clones, about nine tenths seen once; the top ten hold 1.7%. Regarding treatment: 15 to 20 received Ad26.COV2.S at low or high dose, single or two shots; several received placebo; per-sample allocation not given. Sampling was done on day 63 after the first vaccine or placebo injection. Between the trimmed V and J ends, which lost 5 bases and 8 bases, there was a span of 18 bases. From germline, CDR1 is MDHEN and CDR2 SYDVKM. The CDR3 is 14 amino acids.

Sequencing used peripheral blood, obtained in a trial of Ad26.COV2.S vaccine versus placebo. The sequence was obtained from a person between 18 and 65 years old who received the Ad26.COV2.S COVID-19 vaccine or a placebo. This rearrangement joins TRBV28 to TRBJ1-2; no definite D call. The CDR3 DNA sequence: TGTGCCAGCAGTCTTACCCGCACCCAGACGGGCTACACCTTC. This codes for CASSLTRTQTGYTF.